A selection of T cell receptor beta chains follows, all from one sample in a study of shared clonotypes between healthy human individuals. Sequenced by immunoSEQ multiplex PCR; TCRdb stores in-frame clones only, minus some. The profile shows approximately 1,000,000 clones, around 77% of them singletons. The material sequenced was memory CD4+ T cells from PBMCs. The receptors were sampled from a man younger than 35 in good health. Some clones in this sample may be carry-over from other donors' samples. The CDR3 runs from the conserved cysteine through the conserved F or W. Fields, in order: V gene, D gene, J gene, clone size, CDR3 DNA, CDR3 protein. D genes are given only for firm matches. The size of a clone is reported for some rows only, either as once, few or many, or as a class for expanded clones.

v_call: TRBV5-4
d_call: -
j_call: TRBJ2-1
clone_size: few
cdr3_nt: TGTGCCAGCAGCTTGGCGGGTTTTCGGACGACCTACAATGAGCAGTTCTTC
cdr3_aa: CASSLAGFRTTYNEQFF

v_call: TRBV18
d_call: -
j_call: TRBJ1-3
clone_size: -
cdr3_nt: TGTGCCAGCTCACCACTTGACCTTTCTGGAAACACCATATATTTT
cdr3_aa: CASSPLDLSGNTIYF

v_call: TRBV28
d_call: TRBD1
j_call: TRBJ1-1
clone_size: -
cdr3_nt: TGTGCCAGCAGTTCGACAGGGGGGAGGACTGAAGCTTTCTTT
cdr3_aa: CASSSTGGRTEAFF

v_call: TRBV29-1
d_call: TRBD2
j_call: TRBJ2-7
clone_size: -
cdr3_nt: TGCAGCGCCGGGGGGGGCCCCTACGAGCAGTACTTC
cdr3_aa: CSAGGGPYEQYF

v_call: TRBV28
d_call: -
j_call: TRBJ2-7
clone_size: -
cdr3_nt: TGTGCCAGCAGTTTAAACAGGGTCTCGGGCGACGAGCAGTACTTC
cdr3_aa: CASSLNRVSGDEQYF

v_call: TRBV7-3
d_call: TRBD2
j_call: TRBJ2-7
clone_size: many
cdr3_nt: TGTGCCAGCAGCTTAAACGGGCGGGAGGGCGACGAGCAGTACTTC
cdr3_aa: CASSLNGREGDEQYF

v_call: TRBV29-1
d_call: -
j_call: TRBJ1-1
clone_size: few
cdr3_nt: TGCAGCGCCTCCGAGGCTGAAGCTTTCTTT
cdr3_aa: CSASEAEAFF

v_call: TRBV30
d_call: TRBD2
j_call: TRBJ2-1
clone_size: -
cdr3_nt: TGTGCCTGGAGTAGGGGACTAGCGGGAGGAGGCAATGAGCAGTTCTTC
cdr3_aa: CAWSRGLAGGGNEQFF

v_call: TRBV21-1
d_call: -
j_call: TRBJ1-2
clone_size: -
cdr3_nt: TGTGCCAGCAGCAAAGCGCTGCAGGGGGAAAACTATGGCTACACCTTC
cdr3_aa: CASSKALQGENYGYTF

v_call: TRBV5-1
d_call: -
j_call: TRBJ2-1
clone_size: -
cdr3_nt: TGCGCCAGCAGCTTGCAGGGGTACAATGAGCAGTTCTTC
cdr3_aa: CASSLQGYNEQFF

v_call: TRBV5-1
d_call: -
j_call: TRBJ2-7
clone_size: -
cdr3_nt: TGCGCCAGCAGGTCTGGGGGGGCGAGTGGCGAGCAGTACTTC
cdr3_aa: CASRSGGASGEQYF

v_call: TRBV7-2
d_call: TRBD1
j_call: TRBJ1-1
clone_size: -
cdr3_nt: TGTGCCAGCAGCTTAGTTGCAGGGGGGGCCGAAGCTTTCTTT
cdr3_aa: CASSLVAGGAEAFF

v_call: TRBV30
d_call: -
j_call: TRBJ1-4
clone_size: -
cdr3_nt: TGTGCCGGCGAGCACACGGACGAAAAACTGTTTTTT
cdr3_aa: CAGEHTDEKLFF

v_call: TRBV5-1
d_call: TRBD2
j_call: TRBJ2-7
clone_size: -
cdr3_nt: TGCGCCAGCAGCTTGGCAGTAGCGGGAGGACTTGACGAGCAGTACTTC
cdr3_aa: CASSLAVAGGLDEQYF

v_call: TRBV30
d_call: -
j_call: TRBJ1-6
clone_size: -
cdr3_nt: TGTGCCTGGGCCTTTGAGAGGGAATCACCCCTCCACTTT
cdr3_aa: CAWAFERESPLHF

v_call: TRBV30
d_call: -
j_call: TRBJ2-1
clone_size: -
cdr3_nt: TGTGCCTGGAGTGCAGGGGAGCGGGTCTCCTACAATGAGCAGTTCTTC
cdr3_aa: CAWSAGERVSYNEQFF

v_call: TRBV11-2
d_call: -
j_call: TRBJ2-7
clone_size: -
cdr3_nt: TGTGCCAGCAGCCCCAACCCAGGGGAATACGAGCAGTACTTC
cdr3_aa: CASSPNPGEYEQYF

v_call: TRBV5-1
d_call: TRBD2
j_call: TRBJ2-3
clone_size: -
cdr3_nt: TGCGCCAGCAGCTTGGAAGGCGGGAGGGGAGATACGCAGTATTTT
cdr3_aa: CASSLEGGRGDTQYF

v_call: TRBV4-1
d_call: -
j_call: TRBJ2-1
clone_size: -
cdr3_nt: TGCGCCAGCAGCCAAGGGGCCCAGCATGAGCAGTTCTTC
cdr3_aa: CASSQGAQHEQFF

v_call: TRBV20-1
d_call: -
j_call: TRBJ2-7
clone_size: -
cdr3_nt: TGCAGTGCCTTAGCCCGCGAGCAGTACTTC
cdr3_aa: CSALAREQYF

v_call: TRBV28
d_call: -
j_call: TRBJ1-2
clone_size: -
cdr3_nt: TGTGCCAGCAGAAGTCCCGGGGGCGATCACGGCTACACCTTC
cdr3_aa: CASRSPGGDHGYTF

v_call: TRBV14
d_call: -
j_call: TRBJ2-7
clone_size: -
cdr3_nt: TGTGCCAGCTTGGACTCCTCCTACGAGCAGTACTTC
cdr3_aa: CASLDSSYEQYF

v_call: TRBV10-3
d_call: TRBD1
j_call: TRBJ2-5
clone_size: -
cdr3_nt: TGTGCCGACGCCGACAGGGAAGAGACCCAGTACTTC
cdr3_aa: CADADREETQYF

v_call: TRBV5-8
d_call: -
j_call: TRBJ1-5
clone_size: -
cdr3_nt: TGTGCCAGCAGCCCATATGACGGAGGCTACAATCAGCCCCAGCATTTT
cdr3_aa: CASSPYDGGYNQPQHF

v_call: TRBV7-9
d_call: TRBD2
j_call: TRBJ2-5
clone_size: -
cdr3_nt: TGTGCCAGCAGCTTAGGGACTAGCGGGAGGGCCCTGGAGACCCAGTACTTC
cdr3_aa: CASSLGTSGRALETQYF

v_call: TRBV7-8
d_call: TRBD1
j_call: TRBJ2-7
clone_size: -
cdr3_nt: TGTGCCAGCAGCTTAAGGGGGCTCAGCTCCTACGAGCAGTACTTC
cdr3_aa: CASSLRGLSSYEQYF

v_call: TRBV7-2
d_call: -
j_call: TRBJ2-7
clone_size: -
cdr3_nt: TGTGCCAGCAGCTCGAGGGTCGGAGGTTACGAGCAGTACTTC
cdr3_aa: CASSSRVGGYEQYF

v_call: TRBV5-1
d_call: TRBD2
j_call: TRBJ2-2
clone_size: once
cdr3_nt: TGCGCCAGCAGCTTGGGTGCGTTTAGCGGGACTACCGCGAACACCGGGGAGCTGTTTTTT
cdr3_aa: CASSLGAFSGTTANTGELFF

v_call: TRBV7-9
d_call: TRBD1
j_call: TRBJ1-5
clone_size: -
cdr3_nt: TGTGCCAGCAGCCCAAGTATCGCAGGGGGTTTAAATCAGCCCCAGCATTTT
cdr3_aa: CASSPSIAGGLNQPQHF

v_call: TRBV6-4
d_call: -
j_call: TRBJ2-6
clone_size: -
cdr3_nt: TGTGCCAGCAGCCTAACTCGGGACGCCGGCTCTGGGGCCAACGTCCTGACTTTC
cdr3_aa: CASSLTRDAGSGANVLTF

v_call: TRBV5-1
d_call: TRBD2
j_call: TRBJ2-7
clone_size: -
cdr3_nt: TGCGCCAGCAGCGAGGGATCTAGCGGGAGAAGGTACGAGCAGTACTTC
cdr3_aa: CASSEGSSGRRYEQYF

v_call: TRBV27
d_call: -
j_call: TRBJ2-5
clone_size: -
cdr3_nt: TGTGCCAGCAGTTTAGTTTGGGGGCGGGAGACCCAGTACTTC
cdr3_aa: CASSLVWGRETQYF

v_call: TRBV15
d_call: -
j_call: TRBJ2-2
clone_size: -
cdr3_nt: TGTGCCACCAGCAGAGTAGGCGGTCTCTACACCGGGGAGCTGTTTTTT
cdr3_aa: CATSRVGGLYTGELFF

v_call: TRBV4-2
d_call: -
j_call: TRBJ2-1
clone_size: -
cdr3_nt: TGTGCCAGCAGCCAAGGGATTTGGGGGGAGGCCCCCTCCTACAATGAGCAGTTCTTC
cdr3_aa: CASSQGIWGEAPSYNEQFF

v_call: TRBV6-1
d_call: -
j_call: TRBJ2-3
clone_size: -
cdr3_nt: TGTGCCAGCAGTGAACCAGGGGCAGATACGCAGTATTTT
cdr3_aa: CASSEPGADTQYF

v_call: TRBV2
d_call: -
j_call: TRBJ2-1
clone_size: -
cdr3_nt: TGTGCCAGCCACGAGGCGCGCGGCTACAATGAGCAGTTCTTC
cdr3_aa: CASHEARGYNEQFF

v_call: TRBV6-6
d_call: -
j_call: TRBJ2-7
clone_size: -
cdr3_nt: TGTGCCAGCAGTTGGGCCTTGGCAACCTACGAGCAGTACTTC
cdr3_aa: CASSWALATYEQYF

v_call: TRBV7-2
d_call: TRBD1
j_call: TRBJ2-7
clone_size: -
cdr3_nt: TGTGCCAGCAGCTTAGCCGGGACAGTTCTGAGCTCCTACGAGCAGTACTTC
cdr3_aa: CASSLAGTVLSSYEQYF

v_call: TRBV28
d_call: TRBD2
j_call: TRBJ2-3
clone_size: -
cdr3_nt: TGTGCCAGCAGTTTATCTAGCGGGAGGGCGGATACGCAGTATTTT
cdr3_aa: CASSLSSGRADTQYF

v_call: TRBV14
d_call: -
j_call: TRBJ2-7
clone_size: -
cdr3_nt: TGTGCCAGCAGCCAGGTGGGGGGGCCGGGCGAGCAGTACTTC
cdr3_aa: CASSQVGGPGEQYF

v_call: TRBV9
d_call: -
j_call: TRBJ2-7
clone_size: once
cdr3_nt: TGTGCCAGCAGCAAGTCAACAGGGAACTACGAGCAGTACTTC
cdr3_aa: CASSKSTGNYEQYF

v_call: TRBV2
d_call: TRBD1
j_call: TRBJ1-2
clone_size: -
cdr3_nt: TGTGCCAGCAGACCGACAGGGGGCTCAAGTGGCTACACCTTC
cdr3_aa: CASRPTGGSSGYTF

v_call: TRBV7-2
d_call: -
j_call: TRBJ1-5
clone_size: few
cdr3_nt: TGTGCCAGCAGCACGGACCGAGTGAAGCCCCAGCATTTT
cdr3_aa: CASSTDRVKPQHF

v_call: TRBV27
d_call: TRBD2
j_call: TRBJ2-1
clone_size: few
cdr3_nt: TGTGCCAGCAGTCCCCGGCTAGCGGGGGACAATGAGCAGTTCTTC
cdr3_aa: CASSPRLAGDNEQFF

v_call: TRBV18
d_call: -
j_call: TRBJ2-3
clone_size: -
cdr3_nt: TGTGCCAGCTCACCTCACAAGGAGGATACGCAGTATTTT
cdr3_aa: CASSPHKEDTQYF

v_call: TRBV5-1
d_call: TRBD2
j_call: TRBJ2-5
clone_size: -
cdr3_nt: TGCGCCAGCAGCTTGGGGACTAGCGGTGAGACCCAGTACTTC
cdr3_aa: CASSLGTSGETQYF

v_call: TRBV6-1
d_call: -
j_call: TRBJ1-2
clone_size: -
cdr3_nt: TGTGCCAGCAGTGGTGGCTGGGCCTCGGGCTATGGCTACACCTTC
cdr3_aa: CASSGGWASGYGYTF

v_call: TRBV9
d_call: -
j_call: TRBJ2-3
clone_size: -
cdr3_nt: TGTGCCAGCAGCGTCCCTTCGGGCCCCCCTCACTCTAGCACAGATACGCAGTATTTT
cdr3_aa: CASSVPSGPPHSSTDTQYF

v_call: TRBV6-6
d_call: -
j_call: TRBJ1-2
clone_size: -
cdr3_nt: TGTGCCAGCAGTTACGTTGGAGGGGGGAACTATGGCTACACCTTC
cdr3_aa: CASSYVGGGNYGYTF

v_call: TRBV7-2
d_call: TRBD1
j_call: TRBJ2-5
clone_size: -
cdr3_nt: TGTGCCAGCAGCACAGGGACAGGGGCGGGGGAGACCCAGTACTTC
cdr3_aa: CASSTGTGAGETQYF

v_call: TRBV15
d_call: -
j_call: TRBJ2-3
clone_size: -
cdr3_nt: TGTGCCACCAGCAGAGATGTCGGCTCCACAGATACGCAGTATTTT
cdr3_aa: CATSRDVGSTDTQYF

v_call: TRBV6-1
d_call: -
j_call: TRBJ2-7
clone_size: -
cdr3_nt: TGTGCCAGCAGTAACGGGGGAGACAGGGCCTACGAGCAGTACTTC
cdr3_aa: CASSNGGDRAYEQYF